These T cell receptor beta chains were read from a single sample in a study of blood T cells in healthy people across ages. Each CDR3 protein gets one entry after TCRdb re-called the 5' RACE reads with MiXCR. The sample includes 250,000 to 300,000 distinct CDR3 sequences, less than 30% of them seen just once. The sample consisted of blood. The receptors derive from a woman between 65 and 79 years old in good health. Both conserved end residues are part of each CDR3. Fields, in order: J gene, clone size, V gene, D gene, CDR3 DNA, CDR3 protein. A D gene is named only where the DNA matches it firmly. Expanded clones are given a class, and other clones once, few, many or no size at all.

j_call: TRBJ2-7
clone_size: NA
v_call: TRBV20-1
d_call: NA
cdr3_nt: TGCAGTGCTAGAGATCGAACCGCCGAGCAGTACTTC
cdr3_aa: CSARDRTAEQYF

j_call: TRBJ1-5
clone_size: NA
v_call: TRBV28
d_call: TRBD1
cdr3_nt: TGTGCCAGCAGTTCCTCCCTGGACAGGGTTCAGAATCAGCCCCAGCATTTT
cdr3_aa: CASSSSLDRVQNQPQHF

j_call: TRBJ2-1
clone_size: few
v_call: TRBV9
d_call: NA
cdr3_nt: TGTGCCAGCAGCGCGGTAATTGGGGAGGCTGAGCAGTTCTTC
cdr3_aa: CASSAVIGEAEQFF

j_call: TRBJ1-1
clone_size: NA
v_call: TRBV7-9
d_call: NA
cdr3_nt: TGTGCCAGCAGCTCCGGGACAACAGCCAACATGAACACTGAAGCTTTCTTT
cdr3_aa: CASSSGTTANMNTEAFF

j_call: TRBJ2-3
clone_size: few
v_call: TRBV3-1
d_call: TRBD1
cdr3_nt: TGTGCCAGCAGCCTAGGGGGCACACACACAGATACGCAGTATTTT
cdr3_aa: CASSLGGTHTDTQYF

j_call: TRBJ2-4
clone_size: few
v_call: TRBV12-3/TRBV12-4
d_call: NA
cdr3_nt: TGTGCCAGCAGTTTCGGGATAGCCAAAAACATTCAGTACTTC
cdr3_aa: CASSFGIAKNIQYF

j_call: TRBJ1-1
clone_size: NA
v_call: TRBV6-1
d_call: NA
cdr3_nt: TGTGCCAGCAGTGAACGGATACACACTGAAGCTTTCTTT
cdr3_aa: CASSERIHTEAFF

j_call: TRBJ2-5
clone_size: NA
v_call: TRBV29-1
d_call: NA
cdr3_nt: TGCAGCGTTGAGACAGTGGAGACCCAGTACTTC
cdr3_aa: CSVETVETQYF

j_call: TRBJ1-5
clone_size: NA
v_call: TRBV7-9
d_call: TRBD1
cdr3_nt: TGTGCCAGCAGCTGGACAGGGGCGGGCGATCAGCCCCAGCATTTT
cdr3_aa: CASSWTGAGDQPQHF

j_call: TRBJ2-2
clone_size: once
v_call: TRBV5-5
d_call: TRBD2
cdr3_nt: TGTGCCAGCAGTTGGGCTAGCGGGAGTACCGGGGAGCTGTTTTTT
cdr3_aa: CASSWASGSTGELFF

j_call: TRBJ2-1
clone_size: few
v_call: TRBV10-3
d_call: TRBD2
cdr3_nt: TGTGCCATCAGTGAGTCGGCTAGCGGAGCCCTCAATGAGCAGTTCTTC
cdr3_aa: CAISESASGALNEQFF

j_call: TRBJ2-1
clone_size: NA
v_call: TRBV12-3/TRBV12-4
d_call: TRBD2
cdr3_nt: TGTGCCAGCAGTTTAGCTTTAGTGGCTAGCGGAGACAACAATGAGCAGTTCTTC
cdr3_aa: CASSLALVASGDNNEQFF

j_call: TRBJ2-1
clone_size: NA
v_call: TRBV7-3
d_call: NA
cdr3_nt: TGTGCCAGCAGCTTAAGGGAGGGGGCAAACAATGAGCAGTTCTTC
cdr3_aa: CASSLREGANNEQFF

j_call: TRBJ2-3
clone_size: few
v_call: TRBV10-1
d_call: TRBD1
cdr3_nt: TGCGCCAGCAACGGAGGACAGGGACTCAGTGATACGCAGTATTTT
cdr3_aa: CASNGGQGLSDTQYF

j_call: TRBJ2-7
clone_size: NA
v_call: TRBV7-2
d_call: NA
cdr3_nt: TGTGCCAGCAGCTTAGTCCAGGGTTACTCCTACGAGCAGTACTTC
cdr3_aa: CASSLVQGYSYEQYF

j_call: TRBJ2-1
clone_size: NA
v_call: TRBV20-1
d_call: NA
cdr3_nt: TGCAGTGCTAGTGACGGGAGCTCCTACAATGAGCAGTTCTTC
cdr3_aa: CSASDGSSYNEQFF

j_call: TRBJ2-2
clone_size: few
v_call: TRBV6-1
d_call: NA
cdr3_nt: TGTGCCAGCAGTAAAGAAAACACCGGGGAGCTGTTTTTT
cdr3_aa: CASSKENTGELFF

j_call: TRBJ1-5
clone_size: few
v_call: TRBV15
d_call: NA
cdr3_nt: TGTGCCACCAGCAGAGACAGTGGCAATCAGCCCCAGCATTTT
cdr3_aa: CATSRDSGNQPQHF

j_call: TRBJ2-1
clone_size: NA
v_call: TRBV28
d_call: NA
cdr3_nt: TGTGCCAGCAGCCAGACGGACTTTTCTTACAATGAGCAGTTCTTC
cdr3_aa: CASSQTDFSYNEQFF

j_call: TRBJ2-7
clone_size: few
v_call: TRBV5-1
d_call: NA
cdr3_nt: TGCGCCAGCAGCTTGGTTCCGGGGGGCGGCGAGCAGTACTTC
cdr3_aa: CASSLVPGGGEQYF

j_call: TRBJ2-1
clone_size: NA
v_call: TRBV7-2
d_call: TRBD2
cdr3_nt: TGTGCCAGCAGCCCGACTAGCGGGAAGGATAATGAGCAGTTCTTC
cdr3_aa: CASSPTSGKDNEQFF

j_call: TRBJ2-7
clone_size: NA
v_call: TRBV20-1
d_call: NA
cdr3_nt: TGCAGTGCTCGCCAGCAACAGCGGAGCAGCTCCTACGAGCAGTACTTC
cdr3_aa: CSARQQQRSSSYEQYF

j_call: TRBJ2-3
clone_size: NA
v_call: TRBV20-1
d_call: NA
cdr3_nt: TGCAGTGTGTACATCCAGCGCACAGATACGCAGTATTTT
cdr3_aa: CSVYIQRTDTQYF

j_call: TRBJ2-7
clone_size: NA
v_call: TRBV7-2
d_call: TRBD1
cdr3_nt: TGTGCCAGCAACGGGCGCTGGGACAGCCGCGAGCAGTACTTC
cdr3_aa: CASNGRWDSREQYF

j_call: TRBJ1-1
clone_size: NA
v_call: TRBV20-1
d_call: NA
cdr3_nt: TGCAGTGCTAGTCGGGCAGAGGGGATCACTGAAGCTTTCTTT
cdr3_aa: CSASRAEGITEAFF

j_call: TRBJ2-5
clone_size: few
v_call: TRBV7-2
d_call: TRBD2
cdr3_nt: TGTGCCAGCAGCCCCGCTAGCGGGATTGAGACCCAGTACTTC
cdr3_aa: CASSPASGIETQYF

j_call: TRBJ1-2
clone_size: NA
v_call: TRBV5-1
d_call: NA
cdr3_nt: TGCGCCAGCAGCTTGGACACAGGGTCCTATGGCTACACCTTC
cdr3_aa: CASSLDTGSYGYTF

j_call: TRBJ2-7
clone_size: NA
v_call: TRBV9
d_call: NA
cdr3_nt: TGTGCCAGCAGCCCAACTGCGGGGTCCTCCTACGAGCAGTACTTC
cdr3_aa: CASSPTAGSSYEQYF

j_call: TRBJ1-4
clone_size: NA
v_call: TRBV28
d_call: TRBD1
cdr3_nt: TGTGCCAGCAGGACAGGGGGAGAGGAAAAACTGTTTTTT
cdr3_aa: CASRTGGEEKLFF

j_call: TRBJ1-5
clone_size: few
v_call: TRBV4-1
d_call: NA
cdr3_nt: TGCGCCAGCAGCCAAGTAGGGGGTTTGAGCAATCAGCCCCAGCATTTT
cdr3_aa: CASSQVGGLSNQPQHF

j_call: TRBJ2-3
clone_size: NA
v_call: TRBV7-6
d_call: NA
cdr3_nt: TGTGCCAGCAGCTTTCCGGAAGATACGCAGTATTTT
cdr3_aa: CASSFPEDTQYF

j_call: TRBJ2-5
clone_size: NA
v_call: TRBV7-2
d_call: NA
cdr3_nt: TGTGCCAGCAGCTTACAGGCGGGTATTCAGGAGACCCAGTACTTC
cdr3_aa: CASSLQAGIQETQYF

j_call: TRBJ2-1
clone_size: NA
v_call: TRBV20-1
d_call: NA
cdr3_nt: TGCAGTGCGCCGCTAGTGGGTAATGAGCAGTTCTTC
cdr3_aa: CSAPLVGNEQFF

j_call: TRBJ2-1
clone_size: NA
v_call: TRBV7-3
d_call: NA
cdr3_nt: TGTGCCAGCAGCCTCCAGGGGGGACATGAGCAGTTCTTC
cdr3_aa: CASSLQGGHEQFF

j_call: TRBJ2-3
clone_size: few
v_call: TRBV20-1
d_call: NA
cdr3_nt: TGCAGTGCTAGCGCGGGCACCTCCAACACAGATACGCAGTATTTT
cdr3_aa: CSASAGTSNTDTQYF

j_call: TRBJ1-6
clone_size: few
v_call: TRBV11-2
d_call: TRBD1
cdr3_nt: TGTGCCAGCCAACGGGACAGGGTCAATTCACCCCTCCACTTT
cdr3_aa: CASQRDRVNSPLHF

j_call: TRBJ2-7
clone_size: NA
v_call: TRBV7-2
d_call: NA
cdr3_nt: TGTGCCAGCAGCCTTCAGAGCTACGAGCAGTACTTC
cdr3_aa: CASSLQSYEQYF

j_call: TRBJ1-4
clone_size: few
v_call: TRBV28
d_call: NA
cdr3_nt: TGTGCCAGCCTCGGGCCTGAACTCCGGACAGCTCCAAATGAAAAACTGTTTTTT
cdr3_aa: CASLGPELRTAPNEKLFF

j_call: TRBJ2-1
clone_size: few
v_call: TRBV14
d_call: TRBD2
cdr3_nt: TGTGCCAGCAGCCAAGGGCCTAGCGGGACGTTATGGTCCTACAATGAGCAGTTCTTC
cdr3_aa: CASSQGPSGTLWSYNEQFF

j_call: TRBJ2-7
clone_size: NA
v_call: TRBV20-1
d_call: NA
cdr3_nt: TGCAGTGCCTCCCTTAGTGGGTACGAGCAGTACTTC
cdr3_aa: CSASLSGYEQYF

j_call: TRBJ2-5
clone_size: NA
v_call: TRBV2
d_call: TRBD2
cdr3_nt: TGTGCCAGCAGCGATAGCGGGGAGGGGACCCAGTACTTC
cdr3_aa: CASSDSGEGTQYF

j_call: TRBJ2-3
clone_size: many
v_call: TRBV27
d_call: NA
cdr3_nt: TGTGCCAGCAGTCTAGGGGGGGCACTCGCAGATACGCAGTATTTT
cdr3_aa: CASSLGGALADTQYF

j_call: TRBJ2-7
clone_size: NA
v_call: TRBV3-1
d_call: NA
cdr3_nt: TGTGCCAGCAGCCCCCGGGACCCCTACGAGCAGTACTTC
cdr3_aa: CASSPRDPYEQYF

j_call: TRBJ2-5
clone_size: NA
v_call: TRBV28
d_call: TRBD2
cdr3_nt: TGTGCCACCCGGCTCCGACTAGCGACCCGGGAGACCCAGTACTTC
cdr3_aa: CATRLRLATRETQYF

j_call: TRBJ1-4
clone_size: NA
v_call: TRBV20-1
d_call: NA
cdr3_nt: TGCAGTGCTAGGAGGAGGGATCTACACGAGGGAAAACTGTTTTTT
cdr3_aa: CSARRRDLHEGKLFF

j_call: TRBJ2-5
clone_size: NA
v_call: TRBV27
d_call: NA
cdr3_nt: TGTGCCAGCAGTCCTGCGTACGGGGAGACCCAGTACTTC
cdr3_aa: CASSPAYGETQYF

j_call: TRBJ2-1
clone_size: few
v_call: TRBV7-9
d_call: NA
cdr3_nt: TGTGCCAGCAGCATTACAGGGTACAATGAGCAGTTCTTC
cdr3_aa: CASSITGYNEQFF

j_call: TRBJ2-5
clone_size: few
v_call: TRBV4-1
d_call: NA
cdr3_nt: TGCGCCAGCAGCCAAGTGGACGGGGTAGAGACCCAGTACTTC
cdr3_aa: CASSQVDGVETQYF

j_call: TRBJ1-5
clone_size: NA
v_call: TRBV29-1
d_call: TRBD1
cdr3_nt: TGCAGCGTTCAACTATCACAGGGGGGCAATCAGCCCCAGCATTTT
cdr3_aa: CSVQLSQGGNQPQHF

j_call: TRBJ2-5
clone_size: NA
v_call: TRBV2
d_call: NA
cdr3_nt: TGTGCCAGCAGCACAGGGAGAGAGACCCAGTACTTC
cdr3_aa: CASSTGRETQYF

j_call: TRBJ2-7
clone_size: many
v_call: TRBV5-1
d_call: NA
cdr3_nt: TGCGCCAGCCAAGAGGGACACCCCAACTACGAGCAGTACTTC
cdr3_aa: CASQEGHPNYEQYF

j_call: TRBJ1-2
clone_size: few
v_call: TRBV28
d_call: TRBD1
cdr3_nt: TGTGCCAGCAGTTTGGGGGACAGGCCGGGGGGTAGCTACACCTTC
cdr3_aa: CASSLGDRPGGSYTF

j_call: TRBJ2-3
clone_size: few
v_call: TRBV10-1
d_call: NA
cdr3_nt: TGCGCCAGCAGTGACGGGATGAGCACAGATACGCAGTATTTT
cdr3_aa: CASSDGMSTDTQYF

j_call: TRBJ2-2
clone_size: NA
v_call: TRBV5-1
d_call: NA
cdr3_nt: TGCGCCAGCAGCTTGGTCCTTGGGACACGTACCGGGGAGCTGTTTTTT
cdr3_aa: CASSLVLGTRTGELFF

j_call: TRBJ2-1
clone_size: NA
v_call: TRBV7-8
d_call: TRBD1
cdr3_nt: TGTGCCAGCAGCTTCCCCTCCCGGGACAGTATGAGGAATGAGCAGTTCTTC
cdr3_aa: CASSFPSRDSMRNEQFF

j_call: TRBJ2-1
clone_size: few
v_call: TRBV7-3
d_call: TRBD1
cdr3_nt: TGTGCCAGCAGTTCTGACAGGGCAGGGCATGGCAATGAGCAGTTCTTC
cdr3_aa: CASSSDRAGHGNEQFF

j_call: TRBJ2-4
clone_size: NA
v_call: TRBV27
d_call: NA
cdr3_nt: TGTGCCAGCAGTTTGGGGGGAGCGGCCAAAAACATTCAGTACTTC
cdr3_aa: CASSLGGAAKNIQYF

j_call: TRBJ2-7
clone_size: few
v_call: TRBV2
d_call: NA
cdr3_nt: TGTGCCAGCAACGCCAACTACGAGCAGTACTTC
cdr3_aa: CASNANYEQYF

j_call: TRBJ2-2
clone_size: NA
v_call: TRBV6-1
d_call: NA
cdr3_nt: TGTGCCAGCATTGCCCCCGGGTCCAACACCGGGGAGCTGTTTTTT
cdr3_aa: CASIAPGSNTGELFF

j_call: TRBJ2-1
clone_size: NA
v_call: TRBV5-1
d_call: TRBD2
cdr3_nt: TGCGCCAGCAGCTTGTCTAGCGGAAGATCCTCCTACAATGAGCAGTTCTTC
cdr3_aa: CASSLSSGRSSYNEQFF